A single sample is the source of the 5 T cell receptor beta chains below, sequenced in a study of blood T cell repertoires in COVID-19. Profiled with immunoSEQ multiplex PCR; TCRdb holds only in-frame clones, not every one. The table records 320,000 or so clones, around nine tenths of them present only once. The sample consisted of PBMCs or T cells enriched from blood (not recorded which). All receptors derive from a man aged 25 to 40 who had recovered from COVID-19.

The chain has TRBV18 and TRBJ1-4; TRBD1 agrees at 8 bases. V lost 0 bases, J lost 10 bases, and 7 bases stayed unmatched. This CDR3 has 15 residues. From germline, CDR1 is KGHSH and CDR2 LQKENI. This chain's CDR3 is CASSPPTQGVRKLFF. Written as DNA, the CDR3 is TGTGCCAGCTCACCACCGACACAGGGGGTTAGAAAACTGTTTTTT.

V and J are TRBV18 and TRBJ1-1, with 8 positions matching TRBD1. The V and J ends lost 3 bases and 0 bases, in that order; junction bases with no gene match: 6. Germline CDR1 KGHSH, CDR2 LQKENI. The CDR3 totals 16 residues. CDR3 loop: CASSPGTGRMNTEAFF. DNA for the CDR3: TGTGCCAGCTCACCCGGGACAGGTCGGATGAACACTGAAGCTTTCTTT. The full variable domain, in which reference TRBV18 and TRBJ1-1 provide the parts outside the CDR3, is NAGVMQNPRHLVRRRGQEARLRCSPMKGHSHVYWYRQLPEEGLKFMVYLQKENIIDESGMPKERFSAEFPKEGPSILRIQQVVRGDSAAYFCASSPGTGRMNTEAFFGQGTRLTVV.

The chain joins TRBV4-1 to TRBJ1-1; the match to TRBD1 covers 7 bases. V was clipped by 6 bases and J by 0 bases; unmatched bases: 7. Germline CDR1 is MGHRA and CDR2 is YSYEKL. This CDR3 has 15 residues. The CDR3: CASRPGTALNTEAFF. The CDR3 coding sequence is TGCGCCAGCAGACCCGGGACAGCATTGAACACTGAAGCTTTCTTT.

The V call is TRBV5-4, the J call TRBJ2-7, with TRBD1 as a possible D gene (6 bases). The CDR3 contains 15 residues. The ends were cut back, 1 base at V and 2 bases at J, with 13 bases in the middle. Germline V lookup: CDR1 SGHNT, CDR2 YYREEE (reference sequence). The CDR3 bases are TGTGCCAGCAGCTTGACAGGGAATTCGGCCTACGAGCAGTACTTC. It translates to CASSLTGNSAYEQYF.

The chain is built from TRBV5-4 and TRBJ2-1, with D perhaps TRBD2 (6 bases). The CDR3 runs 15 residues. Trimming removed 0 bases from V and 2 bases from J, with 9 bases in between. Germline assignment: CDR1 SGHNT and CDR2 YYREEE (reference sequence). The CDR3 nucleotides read TGTGCCAGCAGCTTGGAGTGGGAGGCCTACAATGAGCAGTTCTTC. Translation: CASSLEWEAYNEQFF.